This entry concerns a single TCR beta chain. This record belongs to a study of monozygotic twins with inflammatory bowel disease. Using the 5' RACE reads, TCRdb records one entry per CDR3 protein without DNA. With about 300,000 distinct CDR3 sequences in the sample, the ten largest clones hold roughly 5.2%. This receptor was taken from a human donor with ulcerative colitis or Crohn's disease, or a healthy co-twin of an affected twin (not recorded which). Sequenced material: blood.

The CDR3 sequence is CASSLRRDKDTQYF. The V and J genes are TRBV7-9 and TRBJ2-3. The CDR3 is 14 residues long. CDR1 is SEHNR and CDR2 is FQNEAQ in the germline V gene (reference sequence).